This entry describes one TCR beta chain. The sample belongs to a study of cytomegalovirus exposure and HLA in healthy donors. V was trimmed by 1 base and J by 3 bases, leaving 10 bases between them. Germline V lookup: CDR1 SEHNR, CDR2 FQNEAQ (reference sequence). The CDR3 loop spans 15 amino acids. It was with 60 Vbeta and 13 Jbeta primers that the PCR ran. The data were produced by immunoSEQ multiplex PCR, yet TCRdb's version contains in-frame clones alone and is incomplete. This sample yields 150,000 to 200,000 clones, of which roughly 78% are seen a single time; about 7% belongs to the top ten. The source of this sequence is a man aged 35 to 55 in good health and CMV-seropositive. Sequencing was carried out using PBMCs. V gene TRBV7-9 combines with J gene TRBJ2-1; weak D call: TRBD1 (6 bases). CDR3 nucleotides: TGTGCCAGCAGCTTAGGGACAGAGTTCTACAATGAGCAGTTCTTC. Protein product: CASSLGTEFYNEQFF.